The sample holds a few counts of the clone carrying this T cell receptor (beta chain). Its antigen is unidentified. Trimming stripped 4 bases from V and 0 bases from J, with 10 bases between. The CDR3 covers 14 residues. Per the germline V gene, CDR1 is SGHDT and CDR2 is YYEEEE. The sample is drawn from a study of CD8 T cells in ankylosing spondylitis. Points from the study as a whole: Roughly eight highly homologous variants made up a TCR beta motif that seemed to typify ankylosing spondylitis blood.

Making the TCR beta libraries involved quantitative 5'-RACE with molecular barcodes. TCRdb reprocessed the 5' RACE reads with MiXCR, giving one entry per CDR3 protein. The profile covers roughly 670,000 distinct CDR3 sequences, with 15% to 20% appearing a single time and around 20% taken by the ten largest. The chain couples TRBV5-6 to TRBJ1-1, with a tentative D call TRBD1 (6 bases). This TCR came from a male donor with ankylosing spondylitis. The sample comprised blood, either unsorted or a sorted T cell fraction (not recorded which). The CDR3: CASSTGHLNTEAFF. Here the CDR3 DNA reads TGTGCCAGCAGCACGGGACATTTGAACACTGAAGCTTTCTTT.